The 26 T cell receptor beta chains reported below all come from one sample, sequenced in a study of T cell repertoires in cytomegalovirus infection. TCRdb independently ran MiXCR on the reads; one entry per CDR3 protein. The sample lists approximately 700,000 distinct CDR3 sequences; roughly 36% were seen once. Sequencing used PBMCs. Every receptor here comes from a human donor in good health (CMV status not recorded). Some clones in this sample may be carry-over from other donors' samples.

The chain recombines TRBV7-9 with TRBJ1-5, with a tentative D call TRBD1 (6 bases). V lost 6 bases and J 3 bases, leaving 18 bases between the germline ends. The CDR3 has 16 residues. The germline V gene encodes CDR1 SEHNR and CDR2 FQNEAQ (reference sequence). For the CDR3, the DNA is TGTGCCAGCAGTGGTGGGGGGGGCGCAATCAATCAGCCCCAGCATTTT. Encoded protein: CASSGGGGAINQPQHF.

Concerning this clonotype itself: The limits of the CDR3 on the DNA are not certain, so only TCRdb's listed CDR3 is given. The rearrangement joins TRBV7-9 to TRBJ2-7; TRBD1, as called in the table, went unchecked against the DNA. The CDR3 totals 14 residues, both ends included. Germline CDR1 reads SEHNR; CDR2 reads FQNEAQ (reference sequence). The chain's CDR3 is CASSFGPGVDEQYF.

The J gene is TRBJ2-7, the V gene TRBV4-1, with 7 bases identical to TRBD1. CDR3 length: 14 residues. V lost 1 base to trimming and J lost 7 bases; unmatched junction nucleotides: 7. The germline V gene has CDR1 MGHRA and CDR2 YSYEKL. CDR3 nucleotides: TGCGCCAGCAGCCAAGTAACAGGGGCAGGTGAGCAGTACTTC. This sequence encodes CASSQVTGAGEQYF.

The V and J genes are TRBV6-1 and TRBJ2-7; D possibly corresponds to TRBD2 (6 bases). The germline V gene encodes CDR1 MNHNS and CDR2 SASEGT. With 6 bases removed from V and 2 bases from J, the gap between germline ends came to 17 bases. CDR3 length: 15 residues. CDR3 amino acids: CASRGGAAFTYEQYF. CDR3 bases: TGTGCCAGCAGGGGAGGAGCGGCATTTACCTACGAGCAGTACTTC.

On this clonotype: Germline is not matched at one junction end, which may reflect a read error. V usage is TRBV7-6 and J usage is TRBJ2-3; the match to TRBD2 covers 8 bases. CDR1 SGHVS and CDR2 FNYEAQ come from the germline V gene. The CDR3 loop spans 19 amino acids. The CDR3: CASSLAGRRGASKTDTKYF. CDR3 nucleotides: TGTGCCAGCAGCTTAGCGGGTCGGCGGGGGGCCTCTAAAACAGATACGAAGTATTTT.

This clonotype was seen more than once but under ten times. The V call is TRBV5-1, the J call TRBJ2-1; 11 positions match TRBD2. V was pared by 3 bases and J by 3 bases, with 17 bases of the junction left unmatched. The CDR3 consists of 20 residues. Germline loops: CDR1 SGHRS, CDR2 YFSETQ. DNA of the CDR3: TGCGCCAGCAGCTGGGTCAGGGGGACCGGGACTAGCGGAAACTACAATGAGCAGTTCTTC. Protein product: CASSWVRGTGTSGNYNEQFF.

This clonotype was seen only a few times. The chain's CDR3 is CASSEGQANNQPQHF. CDR3 DNA: TGCGCCAGCAGTGAAGGTCAGGCCAACAATCAGCCCCAGCATTTT. This sequence joins TRBV10-2 and TRBJ1-5; D remains ambiguous. Germline assignment: CDR1 WSHSY and CDR2 SAAADI. Trimming took off 3 bases at V and 3 bases at J, with 12 bases between the two ends. The CDR3 contains 15 residues.

The chain uses TRBV11-1 and TRBJ2-3, with TRBD1 as a possible D gene (6 bases). The CDR3 runs to 16 residues. Trimming left V 1 base short and J 1 base short, with 12 bases between. Germline lookup yields CDR1 SGHAT and CDR2 FQDESV (reference sequence). The CDR3 region has the DNA TGTGCCAGCAGCTTAGATGGCAGGGGAGGCACAGATACGCAGTATTTT. It yields the protein CASSLDGRGGTDTQYF.

This chain uses TRBV5-5 with TRBJ1-3; D might be TRBD1 (5 bases). The CDR3 totals 15 residues. Trimming took 2 bases from V and 0 from J, leaving 9 bases between them. Germline lookup yields CDR1 SGHKS and CDR2 YYEKEE (reference sequence). The CDR3 spells CASSLDSYSGNTIYF. CDR3 in DNA: TGTGCCAGCAGCTTAGACAGCTACTCTGGAAACACCATATATTTT.

There are a few counts of this clonotype. The rearrangement joins TRBV6-1 to TRBJ2-2, with no clear D. Germline loops: CDR1 MNHNS, CDR2 SASEGT. V was clipped by 3 bases and J by 7 bases, with 9 bases between them. The CDR3 is made up of 13 amino acids. The CDR3 protein is CASSELALGELFF. CDR3 coding DNA: TGTGCCAGCAGTGAGTTAGCCCTCGGGGAGCTGTTTTTT.

The count of this clonotype is one. The chain carries TRBV28 and TRBJ2-1; D unclear. V shed 7 bases and J shed 2 bases, with 24 bases lying between them. CDR1 is MDHEN and CDR2 is SYDVKM in the germline V gene. This CDR3 region has 18 residues. CDR3 nucleotide sequence: TGTGCCAGCATGGCCAAGTTTTGGGGATCCCGCACCTACAATGAGCAGTTCTTC. Protein product: CASMAKFWGSRTYNEQFF. The complete variable domain, with remaining parts taken from reference TRBV28 and TRBJ2-1, reads DVKVTQSSRYLVKRTGEKVFLECVQDMDHENMFWYRQDPGLGLRLIYFSYDVKMKEKGDIPEGYSVSREKKERFSLILESASTNQTSMYLCASMAKFWGSRTYNEQFFGPGTRLTVL.

This clonotype was seen a few times. The rearrangement links TRBV29-1 to TRBJ2-2, with D perhaps matching TRBD1 (6 bases). The germline V gene has CDR1 SQVTM and CDR2 ANQGSEA. Trimming took off 7 bases at V and 1 base at J, with 10 bases between the two ends. This CDR3 is 13 amino acids long. DNA of the CDR3: TGCAGCGCCAAGACAGGGAACACCGGGGAGCTGTTTTTT. Its translation is CSAKTGNTGELFF.

In regard to this clonotype: A much larger clonotype is one base distant, so this may be a read error. V gene TRBV12-3 or TRBV12-4 combines with J gene TRBJ1-4; D remains ambiguous. V was pared by 3 bases and J by 4 bases, with 9 bases between. The CDR3 covers 14 residues. CDR3 region: CASSFGQSNEKLFF. The DNA for the CDR3 is TGTGCCAGCAGTTTCGGGCAGAGTAATGAAAAACTGTTTTTT.

CDR3 coding DNA: TGTGCCACCAGACCTGGACTAGCGGGGGGGCCTGGGGCCAACGTCCTGACTTTC. This encodes CATRPGLAGGPGANVLTF. The rearrangement links TRBV15 to TRBJ2-6; the match to TRBD2 covers 15 bases. With V trimmed by 6 bases and J by 2 bases, 5 bases remained unmatched. Germline V gives CDR1 LNHNV, CDR2 YYDKDF (reference sequence). This CDR3 spans 18 amino acids.

This chain uses TRBV28 with TRBJ2-7, with D tentatively TRBD1 (6 bases). The CDR3 runs 14 residues. Germline CDR1 is MDHEN and CDR2 is SYDVKM. V dropped 3 bases and J dropped 0 bases, with 9 bases sitting between them. CDR3 loop: CASSFPTGSYEQYF. For the CDR3, the DNA is TGTGCCAGCAGTTTCCCGACAGGCTCCTACGAGCAGTACTTC.

V gene TRBV29-1 combines with J gene TRBJ1-1, with D possibly matching TRBD1 (5 bases). The CDR3 consists of 12 residues. Trimming stripped 5 bases from V and 7 bases from J, with 14 bases between. The germline gives CDR1 SQVTM, CDR2 ANQGSEA. The chain's CDR3 is CSVRGAVLEAFF. The CDR3 nucleotides read TGCAGCGTTCGCGGGGCAGTACTTGAAGCTTTCTTT.

This clonotype was seen repeatedly, ten times or more. The chain is built from TRBV2 and TRBJ2-2; D gene uncertain. The CDR3 is 14 residues long. CDR1 SNHLY and CDR2 FYNNEI come from the germline V gene. Trimming took 5 bases from V and 1 from J, leaving 8 bases between them. The CDR3 sequence: CASSPGRNTGELFF. As DNA, the CDR3 is TGTGCCAGCAGTCCTGGACGGAACACCGGGGAGCTGTTTTTT.

This rearrangement joins TRBV28 to TRBJ2-1, with 8 bases aligning to TRBD2. CDR3 length: 19 amino acids. Germline values: CDR1 MDHEN, CDR2 SYDVKM. The V and J ends lost 4 bases and 0 bases, in that order; junction bases with no gene match: 14. The CDR3 DNA follows: TGTGCCAGCAGTTCCCCCCGCGGACTAGCAGGTAGCTCCTACAATGAGCAGTTCTTC. Translated: CASSSPRGLAGSSYNEQFF.

The V call is TRBV6-2 or TRBV6-3, the J call TRBJ2-1, with D possibly TRBD2 on 5 matching bases. The CDR3 totals 12 residues. Germline-derived CDR1 and CDR2 are MNHEY and SVGEGT. V lost 6 bases and J lost 6, with 9 bases in between. The CDR3 nucleotides read TGTGCCAGCAGCACTAGGACCAATGAGCAGTTCTTC. Its protein is CASSTRTNEQFF.

CDR3 nucleotide sequence: TGTGCCATCAGCATGGTTACCGGGGAGACCCAGTACTTC. Its protein is CAISMVTGETQYF. The rearrangement joins TRBV10-3 to TRBJ2-5, with D unclear. The germline V gene has CDR1 ENHRY and CDR2 SYGVKD. V was clipped by 6 bases and J by 5 bases, with 13 bases between them. The length of the CDR3 is 13 residues.

The CDR3 here is CASSKGQGARTGELFF. In DNA, the CDR3 is TGTGCCAGCAGCAAGGGACAGGGGGCTCGTACCGGGGAGCTGTTTTTT. The chain carries TRBV7-3 and TRBJ2-2, with 12 bases matching TRBD1. This CDR3 has 16 amino acids. Germline V gene lookup returns CDR1 SGHTA and CDR2 FQGTGA. V gave up 5 bases and J gave up 5 bases; unmatched junction bases: 6.

This clonotype was seen more than once but under ten times. The rearrangement links TRBV28 to TRBJ1-5, with 8 bases fitting TRBD1. This CDR3 region has 19 residues. V dropped 1 base and J dropped 5; count of bases not matched to a gene: 16. CDR1 and CDR2 (germline): MDHEN, SYDVKM. CDR3 in amino acids: CASSLLSLPDRGGHQPQHF. CDR3 DNA: TGTGCCAGCAGTTTATTATCCCTCCCCGACAGGGGAGGGCATCAGCCCCAGCATTTT.

The chain has TRBV6-5 and TRBJ1-4; a possible D gene is TRBD1 (6 bases). The V gene's germline CDR1 is MNHEY and CDR2 SVGAGI. V was pared by 8 bases and J by 2 bases, with 12 bases between. CDR3 length equals 14 residues. As DNA, the CDR3 is TGTGCCAGCGCACCCACAGGGACTAATGAAAAACTGTTTTTT. As protein: CASAPTGTNEKLFF.

This clonotype was found many times. This sequence joins TRBV7-2 and TRBJ2-7, with TRBD2 matching over 12 bases. Unmatched junction bases numbered 10, after V lost 3 bases and J lost 4 bases. Per germline, CDR1 SGHTA and CDR2 FQGNSA. The CDR3 is 17 amino acids. The CDR3 spells CASSFQITSGRSYEQYF. In nucleotides, the CDR3 is TGTGCCAGCAGCTTCCAAATTACTAGCGGGAGGTCGTACGAGCAGTACTTC.

With regard to this clonotype: This may come from a read error, since a much larger clone is one base off. The chain joins TRBV7-2 to TRBJ1-5; D may be TRBD1 (5 bases). Germline V gene lookup returns CDR1 SGHTA and CDR2 FQGNSA. The CDR3 is 15 residues long. Here the CDR3 DNA reads TGTGCCAGCAGCCCGGGTGGGGGTCGCAATCAGCCCCAGCAGTTT. This sequence encodes CASSPGGGRNQPQQF. The full variable domain, its missing parts supplied by reference TRBV7-2 and TRBJ1-5, is GAGVSQSPSNKVTEKGKDVELRCDPISGHTALYWYRQSLGQGLEFLIYFQGNSAPDKSGLPSDRFSAERTGGSVSTLTIQRTQQEDSAVYLCASSPGGGRNQPQQFGDGTRLSIL.

V and J are TRBV6-5 and TRBJ2-3; 7 bases fit TRBD2. Trimming at V came to 0 bases and at J to 5 bases, leaving 8 bases not matched to a gene. Germline CDR1 is MNHEY and CDR2 is SVGAGI. CDR3 length equals 16 residues. The CDR3 sequence: CASSYSPAGREDTQYF. Written as DNA, the CDR3 is TGTGCCAGCAGTTACTCTCCAGCGGGGCGGGAAGATACGCAGTATTTT.